Following are 22 T cell receptor beta chains from one sample sequenced in a study of shared clonotypes between healthy human individuals. Produced via immunoSEQ multiplex PCR; TCRdb's table is partial and in-frame only. The sample shows hundreds of thousands of clones, around 73% of them seen only once. Sequenced input: memory CD4+ T cells sorted from blood. The sample's subset: CD45RA-negative fraction. The receptor source for this set is a woman aged 25 to 39 in good health.

The gene calls are TRBV30 and TRBJ2-3; no clear D. The CDR3 has 13 residues. V lost 2 bases and J 2 bases, leaving 8 bases between the germline ends. The germline gives CDR1 GTSNPN, CDR2 SVGIG (reference sequence). The CDR3 sequence is CAWSPSTTDTQYF. CDR3 in DNA: TGTGCCTGGAGTCCCTCTACCACAGATACGCAGTATTTT.

The chain couples TRBV5-1 to TRBJ2-7, with TRBD2 matching over 7 bases. Germline values: CDR1 SGHRS, CDR2 YFSETQ. The ends lost 0 bases at V and 7 bases at J; junction bases unmatched: 7. The CDR3 runs to 14 residues. The CDR3 nucleotides are TGCGCCAGCAGCTTGGAAGATACGCGGGGGGAGCAGTACTTC. Translating gives CASSLEDTRGEQYF.

J is TRBJ1-3 and V is TRBV28, with no clear D. Germline loops: CDR1 MDHEN, CDR2 SYDVKM. This CDR3 is 15 amino acids long. V was shortened by 7 bases and J by 5 bases, with 18 bases between the two germline ends. The CDR3 bases are TGTGCCAGCACTGGGGTTGAGTCTTCTAGAAACACCATATATTTT. It yields the protein CASTGVESSRNTIYF.

This clone turned up a few times. CDR3 protein: CATRSGLAGTGELFF. As DNA, the CDR3 is TGTGCCACCAGAAGCGGACTAGCGGGCACCGGGGAGCTGTTTTTT. The J gene is TRBJ2-2, the V gene TRBV15; 11 nucleotides line up with TRBD2. The V segment lost 6 bases and the J segment 4 bases; nucleotides outside the gene matches: 4. CDR1 is LNHNV, CDR2 YYDKDF, per germline (reference sequence). This CDR3 comprises 15 residues.

The V gene is TRBV10-3, the J gene TRBJ2-2; D possibly corresponds to TRBD1 (5 bases). Trimming pared 6 bases from V and 7 bases from J, leaving 12 bases between. There are 13 residues in the CDR3. Germline values: CDR1 ENHRY, CDR2 SYGVKD. DNA for the CDR3: TGTGCCATCAGCAGGGATATGGACGGGGAGCTGTTTTTT. This codes for CAISRDMDGELFF.

The chain couples TRBV14 to TRBJ2-3; 7 bases match TRBD1. The CDR3 is 13 amino acids. Losses at the gene ends were 0 bases for V and 10 bases for J; bases not matched to a gene: 4. The germline V gene has CDR1 SGHDN and CDR2 FVKESK. The CDR3 region is CASSQDRTGAQYF. The CDR3 DNA reads as TGTGCCAGCAGCCAAGATAGGACAGGAGCGCAGTATTTT.

The chain couples TRBV28 to TRBJ1-3, with D maybe TRBD1 (5 bases). CDR1 and CDR2 (germline): MDHEN, SYDVKM. Trimming removed 6 bases from V and 1 base from J, with 10 bases in between. CDR3 length: 14 residues. The CDR3 loop is CASRHDSSGNTIYF. CDR3 nucleotide sequence: TGTGCCAGCAGACACGACAGTTCTGGAAACACCATATATTTT. Full variable domain (rest looked up from reference TRBV28 and TRBJ1-3): DVKVTQSSRYLVKRTGEKVFLECVQDMDHENMFWYRQDPGLGLRLIYFSYDVKMKEKGDIPEGYSVSREKKERFSLILESASTNQTSMYLCASRHDSSGNTIYFGEGSWLTVV.

Only one count was recorded for this clone. The chain employs TRBV7-8 and TRBJ2-7; TRBD2 matches at 7 bases. The CDR3 has 16 amino acids. Germline V gene sequence: CDR1 SGHVS, CDR2 FQNEAQ. V dropped 6 bases and J dropped 5; count of bases not matched to a gene: 16. This CDR3 is CASSLDTGRSGDEQYF. The DNA of the CDR3 is TGTGCCAGCAGTCTAGATACCGGGAGGTCGGGGGACGAGCAGTACTTC.

J is TRBJ2-1 and V is TRBV11-2; D remains ambiguous. This CDR3 is built from 13 residues. Trimming took 5 bases from V and 1 from J, leaving 6 bases between them. Germline V CDR1 and CDR2: SGHAT, FQNNGV. CDR3 sequence: CASSPLSYNEQFF. CDR3 DNA sequence: TGTGCCAGCAGCCCCCTATCCTACAATGAGCAGTTCTTC.

The V call is TRBV21-1, the J call TRBJ1-5; the listed D gene, TRBD1, was not tested against the DNA. TRBV21-1 is reported as a pseudogene. There are 16 residues in the CDR3. This CDR3 reads CASRRHLVSQWQPQHF. In DNA form, the CDR3 reads TGTGCCAGCAGAAGACATCTGGTTTCCCAATGGCAGCCCCAGCATTTT.

The V gene is TRBV7-2, the J gene TRBJ2-3, with 11 positions matching TRBD2. Germline lookup yields CDR1 SGHTA and CDR2 FQGNSA. The CDR3 runs 17 residues. Losses at the gene ends were 1 base for V and 0 bases for J; bases not matched to a gene: 3. In DNA, the CDR3 is TGTGCCAGCAGCTTAGTTAGGACTAGCGGGAGCACAGATACGCAGTATTTT. Translated: CASSLVRTSGSTDTQYF.

V is TRBV6-5 and J is TRBJ2-7; D is possibly TRBD1 (5 bases). Between the trimmed V and J ends, which lost 2 bases and 0 bases, there was a span of 8 bases. The germline gives CDR1 MNHEY, CDR2 SVGAGI. This CDR3 is built from 14 residues. The CDR3: CASSYGANSYEQYF. CDR3 bases: TGTGCCAGCAGTTACGGGGCAAACTCCTACGAGCAGTACTTC.

The chain couples TRBV2 to TRBJ2-1; 9 bases agree with TRBD2. With V trimmed by 6 bases and J by 4 bases, 7 bases remained unmatched. Germline-derived CDR1 and CDR2 are SNHLY and FYNNEI. This CDR3 contains 15 residues. The CDR3 sequence is CASRPTSGAYNEQFF. CDR3 sequence (DNA): TGTGCCAGCAGACCGACTAGCGGAGCTTACAATGAGCAGTTCTTC. The full variable domain, its missing parts supplied by reference TRBV2 and TRBJ2-1, is EPEVTQTPSHQVTQMGQEVILRCVPISNHLYFYWYRQILGQKVEFLVSFYNNEISEKSEIFDDQFSVERPDGSNFTLKIRSTKLEDSAMYFCASRPTSGAYNEQFFGPGTRLTVL.

The chain links TRBV6-6 to TRBJ2-2; D might be TRBD1 (5 bases). Trimming took off 4 bases at V and 5 bases at J, with 11 bases between the two ends. CDR3 length equals 14 residues. From germline, CDR1 is MNHNY and CDR2 SVGAGI (reference sequence). CDR3 coding DNA: TGTGCCAGCAGTTTGGGGTCAGGGACCGGGGAGCTGTTTTTT. Encoded protein: CASSLGSGTGELFF.

The rearrangement joins TRBV29-1 to TRBJ2-3; D could derive from TRBD1 or TRBD2 (6 bases each). This CDR3 comprises 14 residues. Germline lookup yields CDR1 SQVTM and CDR2 ANQGSEA. Trimming shortened V by 7 bases and J by 1 base, and 15 bases separated the two germline ends. This CDR3 reads CSAEGGVGTDTQYF. DNA for the CDR3: TGCAGCGCCGAGGGGGGAGTGGGCACAGATACGCAGTATTTT.

The rearrangement links TRBV27 to TRBJ2-3; the match to TRBD1 covers 10 bases. The germline gives CDR1 MNHEY, CDR2 SMNVEV (reference sequence). Trimming at V came to 9 bases and at J to 3 bases, leaving 9 bases not matched to a gene. The CDR3 is made up of 15 amino acids. Written as DNA, the CDR3 is TGTGCCAGTAACGAGGGACAGGGGTTGACAGATACGCAGTATTTT. It encodes CASNEGQGLTDTQYF.

The chain is built from TRBV7-2 and TRBJ1-1; D gene ambiguous. Germline V CDR1 and CDR2: SGHTA, FQGNSA. V was cut by 2 bases and J by 5 bases, with 12 bases left in between. The CDR3 has 14 residues. CDR3: CASSLQGRGTEAFF. In DNA form, the CDR3 reads TGTGCCAGCAGCTTACAAGGGCGCGGGACTGAAGCTTTCTTT.

The rearrangement joins TRBV27 to TRBJ2-3; D is unresolved. Trimming stripped 5 bases from V and 0 bases from J, with 12 bases between. There are 15 residues in the CDR3. CDR1 and CDR2 (germline): MNHEY, SMNVEV (reference sequence). The CDR3 spells CASSQPLSSTDTQYF. CDR3 nucleotide sequence: TGTGCCAGCAGTCAACCCCTATCTAGCACAGATACGCAGTATTTT.

This chain joins TRBV28 and TRBJ1-4; tentatively, D is TRBD1 (6 bases). V was pared by 5 bases and J by 8 bases, with 24 bases between. The germline V gene encodes CDR1 MDHEN and CDR2 SYDVKM. The CDR3 runs to 17 residues. The CDR3 is CASSDSSSGARDEKLFF. The CDR3 bases are TGTGCCAGCAGTGACTCGAGTTCGGGGGCGCGGGACGAAAAACTGTTTTTT.

This chain connects TRBV29-1 to TRBJ2-1; 7 bases align to TRBD2. CDR3 length: 15 residues. J lost 1 base, V lost 6 bases, and 9 bases had no gene match. From germline, CDR1 is SQVTM and CDR2 ANQGSEA. CDR3 loop: CSVDRSSGSYNEQFF. The CDR3 DNA reads TGCAGCGTCGACCGCTCTAGCGGATCCTACAATGAGCAGTTCTTC.

The CDR3 bases are TGCAGCGTGGGCAGGTCCCGCAGGGGGCAATACTATGGCTACACCTTC. Protein product: CSVGRSRRGQYYGYTF. V usage is TRBV29-1 and J usage is TRBJ1-2; 8 nucleotides agree with TRBD1. V lost 6 bases to trimming and J lost 3 bases; unmatched junction nucleotides: 15. The germline gives CDR1 SQVTM, CDR2 ANQGSEA. The length of the CDR3 is 16 residues.

The chain employs TRBV5-1 and TRBJ1-5; 8 nucleotides align to TRBD1. CDR1 is SGHRS, CDR2 YFSETQ, per germline. The CDR3 runs to 18 residues. The junction had 11 bases not matched to a gene; V was cut back by 1 base and J by 2 bases. CDR3 in amino acids: CASSLSPGGAFGNQPQHF. CDR3 coding DNA: TGCGCCAGCAGCTTGTCGCCAGGGGGCGCGTTTGGCAATCAGCCCCAGCATTTT.